This TCR beta chain derives from a study of preoperative IRX-2 immunotherapy in early breast cancer. There are 13 residues in the CDR3. The V and J ends lost 4 bases and 6 bases respectively, with 10 bases between them. TCRdb's copy holds only in-frame clones and misses some; the assay was immunoSEQ multiplex PCR. The sample yields around 30,000 clones, 75% to 80% seen once. The treatment here: preoperative locoregional IRX-2 cytokine immunotherapy. Patients received preoperative, locoregional IRX-2 cytokine immunotherapy in a phase Ib study. This material consisted of lymph node tissue, taken before IRX-2 immunotherapy. The rearrangement uses TRBV7-1 and TRBJ1-5; TRBD1 is a possible D gene (6 bases). Being an ORF, TRBV7-1 has a function that is uncertain. This clonotype was obtained from a human donor with breast cancer. The CDR3 region is CASSLGGFQPQHF. DNA of the CDR3: TGTGCCAGCAGCTTAGGGGGTTTTCAGCCCCAGCATTTT.